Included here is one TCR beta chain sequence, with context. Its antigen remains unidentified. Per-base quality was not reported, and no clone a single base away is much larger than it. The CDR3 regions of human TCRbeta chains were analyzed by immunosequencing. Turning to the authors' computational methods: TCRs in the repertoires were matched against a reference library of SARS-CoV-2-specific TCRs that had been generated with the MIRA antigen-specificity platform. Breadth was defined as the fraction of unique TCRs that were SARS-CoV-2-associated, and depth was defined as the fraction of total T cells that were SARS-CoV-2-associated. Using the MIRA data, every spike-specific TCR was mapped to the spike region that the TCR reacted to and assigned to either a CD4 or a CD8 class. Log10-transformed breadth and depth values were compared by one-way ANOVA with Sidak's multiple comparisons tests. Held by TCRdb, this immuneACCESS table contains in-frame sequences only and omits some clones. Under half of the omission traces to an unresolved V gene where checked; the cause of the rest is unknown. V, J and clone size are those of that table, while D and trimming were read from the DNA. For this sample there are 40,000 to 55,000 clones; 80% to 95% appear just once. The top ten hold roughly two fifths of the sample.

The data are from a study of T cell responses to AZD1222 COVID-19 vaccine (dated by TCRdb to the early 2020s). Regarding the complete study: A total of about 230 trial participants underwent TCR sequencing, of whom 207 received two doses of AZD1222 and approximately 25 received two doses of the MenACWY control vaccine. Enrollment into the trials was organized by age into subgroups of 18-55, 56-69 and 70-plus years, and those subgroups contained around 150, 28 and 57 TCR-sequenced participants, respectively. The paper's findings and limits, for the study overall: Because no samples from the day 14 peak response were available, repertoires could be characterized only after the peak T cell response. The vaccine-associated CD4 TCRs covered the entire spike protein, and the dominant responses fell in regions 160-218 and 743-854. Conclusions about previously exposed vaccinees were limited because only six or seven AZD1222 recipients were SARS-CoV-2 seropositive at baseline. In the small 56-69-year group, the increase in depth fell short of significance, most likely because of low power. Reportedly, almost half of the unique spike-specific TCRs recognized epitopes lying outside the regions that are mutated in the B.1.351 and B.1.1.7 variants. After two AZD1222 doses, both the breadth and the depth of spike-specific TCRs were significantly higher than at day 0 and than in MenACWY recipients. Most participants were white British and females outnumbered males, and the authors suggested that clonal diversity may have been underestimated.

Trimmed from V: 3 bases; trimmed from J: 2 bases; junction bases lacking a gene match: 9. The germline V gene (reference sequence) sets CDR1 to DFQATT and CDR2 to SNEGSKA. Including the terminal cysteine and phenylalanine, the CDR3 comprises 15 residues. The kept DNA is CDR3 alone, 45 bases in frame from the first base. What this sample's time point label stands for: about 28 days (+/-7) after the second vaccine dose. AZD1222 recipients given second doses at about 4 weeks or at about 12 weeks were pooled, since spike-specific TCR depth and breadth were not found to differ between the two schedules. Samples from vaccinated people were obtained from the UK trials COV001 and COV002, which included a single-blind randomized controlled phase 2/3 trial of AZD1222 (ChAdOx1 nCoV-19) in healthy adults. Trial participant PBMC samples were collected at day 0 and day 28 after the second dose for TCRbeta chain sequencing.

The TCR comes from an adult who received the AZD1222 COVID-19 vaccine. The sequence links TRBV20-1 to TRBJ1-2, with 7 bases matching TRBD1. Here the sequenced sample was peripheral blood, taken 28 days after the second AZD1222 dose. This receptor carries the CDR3 CSASSGGATNYGYTF. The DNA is TGCAGTGCTAGTTCAGGGGGGGCGACAAACTATGGCTACACCTTC.